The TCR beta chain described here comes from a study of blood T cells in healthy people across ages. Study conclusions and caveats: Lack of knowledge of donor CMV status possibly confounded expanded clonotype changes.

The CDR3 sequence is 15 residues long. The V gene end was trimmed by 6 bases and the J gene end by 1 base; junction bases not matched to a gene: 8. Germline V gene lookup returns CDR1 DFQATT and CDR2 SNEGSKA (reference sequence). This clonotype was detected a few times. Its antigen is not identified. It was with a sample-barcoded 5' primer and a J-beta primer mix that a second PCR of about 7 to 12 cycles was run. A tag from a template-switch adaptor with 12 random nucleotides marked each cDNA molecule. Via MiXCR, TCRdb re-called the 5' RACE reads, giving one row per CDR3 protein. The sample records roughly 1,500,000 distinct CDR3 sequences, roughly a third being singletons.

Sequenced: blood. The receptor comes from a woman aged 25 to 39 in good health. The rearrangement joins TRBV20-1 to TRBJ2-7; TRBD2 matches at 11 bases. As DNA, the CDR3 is TGCAGTGCCCCTTTGACTAGCGGGGTATCCTACGAGCAGTACTTC. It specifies CSAPLTSGVSYEQYF.